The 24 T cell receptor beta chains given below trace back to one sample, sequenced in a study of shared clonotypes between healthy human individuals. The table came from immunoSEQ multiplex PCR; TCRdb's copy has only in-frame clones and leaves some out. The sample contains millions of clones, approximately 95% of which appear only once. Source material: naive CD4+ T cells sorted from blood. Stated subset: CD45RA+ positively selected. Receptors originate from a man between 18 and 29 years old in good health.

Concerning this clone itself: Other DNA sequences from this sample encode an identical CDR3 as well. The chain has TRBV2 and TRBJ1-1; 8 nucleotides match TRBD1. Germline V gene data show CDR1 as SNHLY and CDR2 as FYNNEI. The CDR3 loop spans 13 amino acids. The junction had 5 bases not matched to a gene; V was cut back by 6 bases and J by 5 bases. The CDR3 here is CASRAGGGTEAFF. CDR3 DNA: TGTGCCAGCAGGGCAGGGGGCGGAACTGAAGCTTTCTTT.

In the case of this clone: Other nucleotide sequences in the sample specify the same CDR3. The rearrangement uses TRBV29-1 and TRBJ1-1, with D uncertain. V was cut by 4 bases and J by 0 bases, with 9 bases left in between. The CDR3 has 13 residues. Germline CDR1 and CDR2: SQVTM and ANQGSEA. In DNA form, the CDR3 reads TGCAGCGTTGTAAGACCCCTGAACACTGAAGCTTTCTTT. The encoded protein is CSVVRPLNTEAFF.

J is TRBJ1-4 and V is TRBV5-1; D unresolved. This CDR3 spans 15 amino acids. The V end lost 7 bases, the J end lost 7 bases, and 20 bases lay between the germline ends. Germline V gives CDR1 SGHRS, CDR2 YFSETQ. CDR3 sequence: CASSLAGDIGEKLFF. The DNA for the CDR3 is TGCGCCAGCTCTTTGGCGGGCGACATCGGTGAAAAACTGTTTTTT.

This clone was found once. CDR3 sequence: CASSESRGLPYEQYF. The DNA of the CDR3 is TGTGCCAGCAGTGAAAGTAGGGGGCTGCCCTACGAGCAGTACTTC. The genes are TRBV6-1 and TRBJ2-7; 7 nucleotides align to TRBD1. Germline lookup yields CDR1 MNHNS and CDR2 SASEGT. The length of the CDR3 is 15 residues. After removal of 2 bases from V and 2 bases from J, the junction contained 6 bases not matched to a gene.

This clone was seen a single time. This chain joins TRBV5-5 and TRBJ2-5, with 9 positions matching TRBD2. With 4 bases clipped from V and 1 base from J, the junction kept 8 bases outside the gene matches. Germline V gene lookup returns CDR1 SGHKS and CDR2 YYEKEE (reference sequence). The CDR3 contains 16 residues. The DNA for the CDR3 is TGTGCCAGCAGCACGACGCCGACTAGCGGCCAAGAGACCCAGTACTTC. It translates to CASSTTPTSGQETQYF.

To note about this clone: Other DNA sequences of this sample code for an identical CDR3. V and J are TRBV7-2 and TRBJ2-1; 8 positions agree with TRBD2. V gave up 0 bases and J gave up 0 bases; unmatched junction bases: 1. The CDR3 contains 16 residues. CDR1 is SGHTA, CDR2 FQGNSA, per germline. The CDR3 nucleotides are TGTGCCAGCAGCTTAGCAAGCGGGAGCTCCTACAATGAGCAGTTCTTC. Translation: CASSLASGSSYNEQFF. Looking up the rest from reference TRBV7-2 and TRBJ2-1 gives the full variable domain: GAGVSQSPSNKVTEKGKDVELRCDPISGHTALYWYRQSLGQGLEFLIYFQGNSAPDKSGLPSDRFSAERTGGSVSTLTIQRTQQEDSAVYLCASSLASGSSYNEQFFGPGTRLTVL.

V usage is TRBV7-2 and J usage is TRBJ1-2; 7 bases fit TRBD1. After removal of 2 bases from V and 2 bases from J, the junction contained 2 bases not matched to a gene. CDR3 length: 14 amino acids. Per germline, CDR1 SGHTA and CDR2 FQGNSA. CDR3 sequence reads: CASSLLGQNYGYTF. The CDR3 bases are TGTGCCAGCAGCTTATTGGGACAGAACTATGGCTACACCTTC.

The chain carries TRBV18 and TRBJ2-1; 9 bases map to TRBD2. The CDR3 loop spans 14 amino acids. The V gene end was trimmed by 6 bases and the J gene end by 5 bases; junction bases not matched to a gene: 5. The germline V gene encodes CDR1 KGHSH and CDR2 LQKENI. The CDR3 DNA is TGTGCCAGCTCGGCCGGGACTAGCCACAATGAGCAGTTCTTC. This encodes CASSAGTSHNEQFF.

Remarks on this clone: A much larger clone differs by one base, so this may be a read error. The CDR3 reads CASSRTTRGRGVYGYTF. CDR3 in DNA: TGCGCCAGCAGTCGTACTACCCGGGGCAGGGGGGTCTATGGCTACACCTTC. V is TRBV4-3 and J is TRBJ1-2, with 7 bases fitting TRBD1. The CDR3 spans 17 residues. Germline V gene data show CDR1 as LGHNA and CDR2 as YSLEER. V shed 6 bases, J shed 4 bases, and the junction held 17 bases outside the gene matches.

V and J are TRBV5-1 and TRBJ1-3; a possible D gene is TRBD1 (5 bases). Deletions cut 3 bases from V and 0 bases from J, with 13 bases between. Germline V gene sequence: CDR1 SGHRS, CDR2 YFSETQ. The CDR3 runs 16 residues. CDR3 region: CASSWEGRNSGNTIYF. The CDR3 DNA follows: TGCGCCAGCAGCTGGGAGGGACGGAACTCTGGAAACACCATATATTTT.

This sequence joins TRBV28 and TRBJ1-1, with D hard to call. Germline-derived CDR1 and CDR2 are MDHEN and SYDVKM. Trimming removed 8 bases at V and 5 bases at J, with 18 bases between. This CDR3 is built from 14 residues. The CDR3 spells CASVPPERRTEAFF. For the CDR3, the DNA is TGTGCCAGCGTCCCCCCGGAAAGGCGGACTGAAGCTTTCTTT.

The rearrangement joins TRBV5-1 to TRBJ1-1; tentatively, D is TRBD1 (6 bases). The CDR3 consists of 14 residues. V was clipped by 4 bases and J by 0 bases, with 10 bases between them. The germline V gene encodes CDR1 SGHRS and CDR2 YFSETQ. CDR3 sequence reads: CASSEGVMNTEAFF. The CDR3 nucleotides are TGCGCCAGCAGCGAGGGGGTTATGAACACTGAAGCTTTCTTT. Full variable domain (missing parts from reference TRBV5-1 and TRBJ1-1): KAGVTQTPRYLIKTRGQQVTLSCSPISGHRSVSWYQQTPGQGLQFLFEYFSETQRNKGNFPGRFSGRQFSNSRSEMNVSTLELGDSALYLCASSEGVMNTEAFFGQGTRLTVV.

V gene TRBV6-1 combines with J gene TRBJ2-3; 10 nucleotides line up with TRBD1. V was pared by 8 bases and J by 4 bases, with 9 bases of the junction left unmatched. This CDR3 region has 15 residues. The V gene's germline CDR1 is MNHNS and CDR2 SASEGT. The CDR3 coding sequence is TGTGCCAGCCGCGGCCGGGACAGGGGACCAGATACGCAGTATTTT. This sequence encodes CASRGRDRGPDTQYF.

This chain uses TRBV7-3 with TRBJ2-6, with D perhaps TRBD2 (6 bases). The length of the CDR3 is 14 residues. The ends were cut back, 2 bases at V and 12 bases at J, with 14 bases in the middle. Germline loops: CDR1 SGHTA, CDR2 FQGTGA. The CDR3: CASSLYPEGPVLTF. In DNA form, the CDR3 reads TGTGCCAGCAGCTTATATCCGGAGGGGCCCGTCCTGACTTTC. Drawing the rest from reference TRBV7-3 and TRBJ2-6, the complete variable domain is GAGVSQTPSNKVTEKGKYVELRCDPISGHTALYWYRQSLGQGPEFLIYFQGTGAADDSGLPNDRFFAVRPEGSVSTLKIQRTERGDSAVYLCASSLYPEGPVLTFGAGSRLTVL.

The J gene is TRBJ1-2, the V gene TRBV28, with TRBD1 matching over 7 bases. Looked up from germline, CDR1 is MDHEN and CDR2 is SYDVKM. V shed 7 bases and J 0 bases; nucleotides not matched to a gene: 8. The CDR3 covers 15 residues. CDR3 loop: CASTPRDRPNYGYTF. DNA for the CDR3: TGTGCCAGCACCCCCCGGGACAGACCTAACTATGGCTACACCTTC.

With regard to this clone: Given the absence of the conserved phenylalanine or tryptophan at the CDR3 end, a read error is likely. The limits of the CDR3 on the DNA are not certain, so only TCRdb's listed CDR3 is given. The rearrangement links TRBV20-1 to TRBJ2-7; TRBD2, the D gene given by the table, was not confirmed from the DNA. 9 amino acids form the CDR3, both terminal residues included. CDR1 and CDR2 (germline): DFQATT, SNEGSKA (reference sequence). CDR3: CSARLAGGS.

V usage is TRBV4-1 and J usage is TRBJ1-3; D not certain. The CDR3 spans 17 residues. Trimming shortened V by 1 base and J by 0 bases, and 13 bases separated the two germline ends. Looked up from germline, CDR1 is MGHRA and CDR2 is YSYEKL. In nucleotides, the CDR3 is TGCGCCAGCAGCCAAGGTGGCACCCTGCTCTCTGGAAACACCATATATTTT. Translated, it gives CASSQGGTLLSGNTIYF.

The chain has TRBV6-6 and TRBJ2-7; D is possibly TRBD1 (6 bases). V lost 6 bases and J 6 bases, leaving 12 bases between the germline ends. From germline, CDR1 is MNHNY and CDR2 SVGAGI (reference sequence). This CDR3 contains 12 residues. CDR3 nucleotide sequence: TGTGCCAGCAGCCGAGGACAGCGCGAGCAGTACTTC. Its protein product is CASSRGQREQYF.

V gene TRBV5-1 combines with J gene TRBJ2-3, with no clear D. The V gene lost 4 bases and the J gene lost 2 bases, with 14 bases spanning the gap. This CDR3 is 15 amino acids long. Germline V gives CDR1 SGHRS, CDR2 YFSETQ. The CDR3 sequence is CASSLTAVPTDTQYF. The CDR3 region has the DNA TGCGCCAGCAGCCTCACGGCGGTTCCCACAGATACGCAGTATTTT.

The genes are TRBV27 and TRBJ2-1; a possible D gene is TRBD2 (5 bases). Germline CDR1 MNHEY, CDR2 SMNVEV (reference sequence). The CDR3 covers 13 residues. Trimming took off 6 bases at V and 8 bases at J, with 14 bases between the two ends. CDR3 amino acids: CASSTLSVHEQFF. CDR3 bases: TGTGCCAGCAGCACCCTTAGCGTACATGAGCAGTTCTTC.

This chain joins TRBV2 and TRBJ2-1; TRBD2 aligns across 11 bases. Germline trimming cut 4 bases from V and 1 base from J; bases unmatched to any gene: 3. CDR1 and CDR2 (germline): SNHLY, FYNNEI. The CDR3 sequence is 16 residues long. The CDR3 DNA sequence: TGTGCCAGCAGTGTACTAGCGGGAGTGTCCTACAATGAGCAGTTCTTC. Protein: CASSVLAGVSYNEQFF.

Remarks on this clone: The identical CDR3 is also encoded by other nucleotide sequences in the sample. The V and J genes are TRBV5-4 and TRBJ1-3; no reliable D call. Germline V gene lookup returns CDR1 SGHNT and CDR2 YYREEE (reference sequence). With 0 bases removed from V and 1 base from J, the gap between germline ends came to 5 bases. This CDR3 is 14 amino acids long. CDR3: CASSLEGSGNTIYF. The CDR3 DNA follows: TGTGCCAGCAGCTTGGAAGGGTCTGGAAACACCATATATTTT.

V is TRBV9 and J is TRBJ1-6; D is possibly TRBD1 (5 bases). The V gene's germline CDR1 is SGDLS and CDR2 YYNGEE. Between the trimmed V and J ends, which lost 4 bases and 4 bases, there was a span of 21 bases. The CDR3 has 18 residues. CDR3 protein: CASSSLGERGAYNSPLHF. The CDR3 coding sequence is TGTGCCAGCAGCTCCCTGGGTGAGAGAGGGGCATATAATTCACCCCTCCACTTT.

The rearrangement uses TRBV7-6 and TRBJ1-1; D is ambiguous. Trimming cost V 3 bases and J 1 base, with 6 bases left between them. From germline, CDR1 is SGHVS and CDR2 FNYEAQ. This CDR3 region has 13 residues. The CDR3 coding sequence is TGTGCCAGCAGCTTCCTCCAGAACACTGAAGCTTTCTTT. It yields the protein CASSFLQNTEAFF.